This entry is about one TCR beta chain. CDR3 length: 12 amino acids. V dropped 4 bases and J dropped 7 bases, with 7 bases sitting between them. Germline values: CDR1 SGHNT, CDR2 YENEEA. This sample is drawn from a study of blood T cell repertoires in COVID-19. The assay was immunoSEQ multiplex PCR, and TCRdb's table has in-frame clones only and misses some. The data contain fewer than 450,000 clones, 90% of them singletons. The sequence was collected from a man between 18 and 29 years old who had recovered from COVID-19. Sequenced input: PBMCs or T cells enriched from blood (not recorded which). The V call is TRBV11-3, the J call TRBJ2-2; D remains ambiguous. The CDR3 region is CASSSLGGELFF. The CDR3, as DNA: TGTGCCAGCAGCTCCCTAGGCGGGGAGCTGTTTTTT.